This T cell receptor beta chain emerged from a study of T-cell memory formation after mild COVID-19. General observations from the study: Pre-infection memory already had some responding clones, implying cross-reactive memory joined. Second-wave clones reaching peak frequency on day 37 lacked confirmed SARS-CoV-2 specificity.

Note on this clonotype: Its antigen is as yet unknown.

Losses at the gene ends were 1 base for V and 0 bases for J; bases not matched to a gene: 7. Germline V gene data show CDR1 as KGHDR and CDR2 as SFDVKD. This CDR3 has 20 amino acids. MiXCR, applied by TCRdb to the 5' RACE reads, yields one record per CDR3 protein. The data contain roughly 250,000 distinct CDR3 sequences, 15% to 20% of them singletons. V gene TRBV24-1 combines with J gene TRBJ2-6, with 11 nucleotides matching TRBD2. This TCR came from a man aged 18 to 30 who had mild COVID-19 (a few samples of this study predate the infection). Cell type and time point are not known. The sequenced sample consisted of PBMCs or a T cell subset sorted from them (not recorded which). The CDR3 DNA reads TGTGCCACCAGTGATTTTGGACTAGCGGGTGTCAGCTCTGGGGCCAACGTCCTGACTTTC. This gives the protein CATSDFGLAGVSSGANVLTF.